The next 12 T cell receptor beta chains were all read from a single sample in a study of blood T cell repertoires in COVID-19. Clones were sequenced by immunoSEQ multiplex PCR, and TCRdb holds only the in-frame ones, with some missing. The sample consists of some 50,000 clones, around 78% of them appearing once. Sequenced sample: peripheral blood. The receptors were gathered from a human donor in a cohort sampled during active COVID-19.

This clone rates as medium-sized. The chain has TRBV28 and TRBJ1-1; 8 bases match TRBD1. CDR1 MDHEN and CDR2 SYDVKM come from the germline V gene. The CDR3 is made up of 14 amino acids. V shed 6 bases and J 4 bases; nucleotides not matched to a gene: 7. The CDR3 reads CASSRTGLVTEAFF. The CDR3 nucleotides are TGTGCCAGCAGCCGGACAGGGCTAGTCACTGAAGCTTTCTTT.

This chain links TRBV6-1 with TRBJ1-2; D might be TRBD1 (5 bases). V lost 3 bases and J lost 4, with 12 bases in between. Germline V lookup: CDR1 MNHNS, CDR2 SASEGT. CDR3 length: 14 residues. The CDR3 region is CASSDGQGGYGYTF. The CDR3 nucleotides are TGTGCCAGCAGTGATGGGCAGGGAGGCTATGGCTACACCTTC.

The rearrangement joins TRBV20-1 to TRBJ1-5; a possible D gene is TRBD1 (5 bases). V was pared by 3 bases and J by 3 bases, with 12 bases between. The germline gives CDR1 DFQATT, CDR2 SNEGSKA (reference sequence). CDR3 length: 14 residues. The CDR3 region is CSASSSGSNQPQHF. In nucleotides, the CDR3 is TGCAGTGCTAGTTCTTCAGGGTCCAATCAGCCCCAGCATTTT.

This sequence joins TRBV9 and TRBJ2-1, with 11 nucleotides matching TRBD2. Germline V gene lookup returns CDR1 SGDLS and CDR2 YYNGEE. V lost 3 bases, J lost 6 bases, and 11 bases stayed unmatched. This CDR3 has 17 residues. Here the CDR3 reads CASSGGVLAGVTNEQFF. CDR3 coding DNA: TGTGCCAGCAGCGGGGGAGTACTAGCGGGAGTCACCAATGAGCAGTTCTTC.

The genes are TRBV7-2 and TRBJ2-7, with 13 bases lining up with TRBD2. This CDR3 is built from 18 residues. J lost 5 bases, V lost 5 bases, and 15 bases had no gene match. In germline, CDR1 is SGHTA, CDR2 FQGNSA. The CDR3 DNA reads as TGTGCCAGCAGCGGTGGACTAGCGGGAGTCACCGGGACTAACGAGCAGTACTTC. Its translation is CASSGGLAGVTGTNEQYF.

The rearrangement uses TRBV20-1 and TRBJ1-4; no clear D gene. The germline CDR1 and CDR2 sequences are DFQATT and SNEGSKA (reference sequence). The CDR3 runs to 11 residues. V gave up 6 bases and J gave up 6 bases, with 8 bases separating them. The CDR3 DNA is TGCAGTGCAAACTTTTATGAAAAACTGTTTTTT. Translated, it gives CSANFYEKLFF.

The genes are TRBV3-1 (or the pseudogene TRBV3-2) and TRBJ1-2; D gene ambiguous. This CDR3 contains 14 residues. The V gene lost 0 bases and the J gene lost 2 bases, with 7 bases spanning the gap. Germline V lookup: CDR1 LGHDT, CDR2 YNNKEL (reference sequence). The CDR3 coding sequence is TGTGCCAGCAGCCAAGAGGCCAGAAACTATGGCTACACCTTC. Translated: CASSQEARNYGYTF.

V usage is TRBV6-6 and J usage is TRBJ2-7, with D perhaps TRBD1 (6 bases). The CDR3 is 13 residues long. Per germline, CDR1 MNHNY and CDR2 SVGAGI (reference sequence). The V and J ends lost 6 bases and 4 bases respectively, with 13 bases between them. The CDR3 protein is CASRLSGVYEQYF. For the CDR3, the DNA is TGTGCCAGCAGACTCTCAGGGGTATACGAGCAGTACTTC.

The chain links TRBV5-1 to TRBJ2-7; 9 positions match TRBD1. The CDR3 contains 16 residues. The junction had 5 bases not matched to a gene; V was cut back by 0 bases and J by 1 base. The germline CDR1 and CDR2 sequences are SGHRS and YFSETQ. CDR3 residues: CASSLAWTGVSYEQYF. The CDR3 DNA reads TGCGCCAGCAGCTTGGCCTGGACAGGGGTTTCCTACGAGCAGTACTTC.

V gene TRBV7-9 combines with J gene TRBJ2-7; D unclear. In germline, CDR1 is SEHNR, CDR2 FQNEAQ (reference sequence). This CDR3 spans 14 amino acids. V shed 4 bases and J shed 1 base, with 11 bases lying between them. Written as DNA, the CDR3 is TGTGCCAGCAGCTCAGCGACACCTTCCTACGAGCAGTACTTC. As protein: CASSSATPSYEQYF.

The V call is TRBV7-9, the J call TRBJ1-3, with 8 bases aligning to TRBD1. This CDR3 is 14 amino acids long. After removal of 8 bases from V and 6 bases from J, the junction contained 9 bases not matched to a gene. The germline CDR1 and CDR2 sequences are SEHNR and FQNEAQ (reference sequence). The CDR3 reads CASEDRVRENTIYF. CDR3 coding DNA: TGTGCCAGCGAGGACAGGGTTAGGGAAAACACCATATATTTT.

This clone was seen a few times. The rearrangement links TRBV4-3 to TRBJ1-6; D possibly corresponds to TRBD1 (5 bases). This CDR3 contains 15 residues. Per germline, CDR1 LGHNA and CDR2 YSLEER. Trimming cost V 2 bases and J 8 bases, with 13 bases left between them. CDR3 nucleotides: TGCGCCAGCAGCCAATGGCAGGGCCCTGATTCACCCCTCCACTTT. Translated: CASSQWQGPDSPLHF.